The source of this T cell receptor (beta chain) is a study of T-cell memory formation after mild COVID-19. Using constant-segment primers, 5'RACE produced TCR alpha and TCR beta cDNA libraries carrying sample barcodes and UMIs. TCRdb used MiXCR to reprocess the 5' RACE reads, holding one entry per CDR3 protein. The sample has some 120,000 distinct CDR3 sequences, over 15% seen once; the top ten hold approximately 5.5%. With respect to this clonotype: What it binds is not known.

Study-wide findings and caveats: Most CD4+ clones that shrank were in CM and EM, while CD8+ ones turned up in EMRA.

Trimming cost V 2 bases and J 6 bases; bases outside gene matches: 9. This CDR3 is 17 amino acids long. Sequenced: PBMCs or a T cell subset sorted from them (not recorded which). The source of this sequence is a man between 18 and 35 years old who had mild COVID-19 (a few samples of this study predate the infection). Cell type and time point are not known. This chain joins TRBV12-3 or TRBV12-4 and TRBJ2-2; 10 nucleotides agree with TRBD2. As DNA, the CDR3 is TGTGCCAGCAGTTTAAGCCAAGCGGGGGGGCGATCCGGGGAGCTGTTTTTT. It is translated as CASSLSQAGGRSGELFF.